The clone carrying this T cell receptor (beta chain) has only a few counts. Its antigen is unknown. The treatment: oral pan-JAK inhibitor, 5-10 mg twice daily. This sample is drawn from a study of CD8+ T cells in alopecia areata. General observations from the study: With tofacitinib ongoing, many expanded lesional clones persisted in both scalp and blood.

Germline values: CDR1 GTSNPN, CDR2 SVGIG (reference sequence). With V trimmed by 2 bases and J by 3 bases, 3 bases remained unmatched. The CDR3 totals 15 residues. cDNA reverse transcribed from extracted RNA served as the sequencing template. TCRdb keeps only in-frame clones here, not all; method: immunoSEQ multiplex PCR. Of about 210,000 clones listed, around 57% are singletons. The sequencing used CD4+ T cells sorted from blood, collected at week 4, from a patient treated with tofacitinib. The TCR comes from a human donor with alopecia areata. The chain is built from TRBV30 and TRBJ1-6; 8 bases match TRBD1. DNA of the CDR3: TGTGCCTGGAGTAAGACAGGGGTCTATAATTCACCCCTCCACTTT. It translates to CAWSKTGVYNSPLHF.